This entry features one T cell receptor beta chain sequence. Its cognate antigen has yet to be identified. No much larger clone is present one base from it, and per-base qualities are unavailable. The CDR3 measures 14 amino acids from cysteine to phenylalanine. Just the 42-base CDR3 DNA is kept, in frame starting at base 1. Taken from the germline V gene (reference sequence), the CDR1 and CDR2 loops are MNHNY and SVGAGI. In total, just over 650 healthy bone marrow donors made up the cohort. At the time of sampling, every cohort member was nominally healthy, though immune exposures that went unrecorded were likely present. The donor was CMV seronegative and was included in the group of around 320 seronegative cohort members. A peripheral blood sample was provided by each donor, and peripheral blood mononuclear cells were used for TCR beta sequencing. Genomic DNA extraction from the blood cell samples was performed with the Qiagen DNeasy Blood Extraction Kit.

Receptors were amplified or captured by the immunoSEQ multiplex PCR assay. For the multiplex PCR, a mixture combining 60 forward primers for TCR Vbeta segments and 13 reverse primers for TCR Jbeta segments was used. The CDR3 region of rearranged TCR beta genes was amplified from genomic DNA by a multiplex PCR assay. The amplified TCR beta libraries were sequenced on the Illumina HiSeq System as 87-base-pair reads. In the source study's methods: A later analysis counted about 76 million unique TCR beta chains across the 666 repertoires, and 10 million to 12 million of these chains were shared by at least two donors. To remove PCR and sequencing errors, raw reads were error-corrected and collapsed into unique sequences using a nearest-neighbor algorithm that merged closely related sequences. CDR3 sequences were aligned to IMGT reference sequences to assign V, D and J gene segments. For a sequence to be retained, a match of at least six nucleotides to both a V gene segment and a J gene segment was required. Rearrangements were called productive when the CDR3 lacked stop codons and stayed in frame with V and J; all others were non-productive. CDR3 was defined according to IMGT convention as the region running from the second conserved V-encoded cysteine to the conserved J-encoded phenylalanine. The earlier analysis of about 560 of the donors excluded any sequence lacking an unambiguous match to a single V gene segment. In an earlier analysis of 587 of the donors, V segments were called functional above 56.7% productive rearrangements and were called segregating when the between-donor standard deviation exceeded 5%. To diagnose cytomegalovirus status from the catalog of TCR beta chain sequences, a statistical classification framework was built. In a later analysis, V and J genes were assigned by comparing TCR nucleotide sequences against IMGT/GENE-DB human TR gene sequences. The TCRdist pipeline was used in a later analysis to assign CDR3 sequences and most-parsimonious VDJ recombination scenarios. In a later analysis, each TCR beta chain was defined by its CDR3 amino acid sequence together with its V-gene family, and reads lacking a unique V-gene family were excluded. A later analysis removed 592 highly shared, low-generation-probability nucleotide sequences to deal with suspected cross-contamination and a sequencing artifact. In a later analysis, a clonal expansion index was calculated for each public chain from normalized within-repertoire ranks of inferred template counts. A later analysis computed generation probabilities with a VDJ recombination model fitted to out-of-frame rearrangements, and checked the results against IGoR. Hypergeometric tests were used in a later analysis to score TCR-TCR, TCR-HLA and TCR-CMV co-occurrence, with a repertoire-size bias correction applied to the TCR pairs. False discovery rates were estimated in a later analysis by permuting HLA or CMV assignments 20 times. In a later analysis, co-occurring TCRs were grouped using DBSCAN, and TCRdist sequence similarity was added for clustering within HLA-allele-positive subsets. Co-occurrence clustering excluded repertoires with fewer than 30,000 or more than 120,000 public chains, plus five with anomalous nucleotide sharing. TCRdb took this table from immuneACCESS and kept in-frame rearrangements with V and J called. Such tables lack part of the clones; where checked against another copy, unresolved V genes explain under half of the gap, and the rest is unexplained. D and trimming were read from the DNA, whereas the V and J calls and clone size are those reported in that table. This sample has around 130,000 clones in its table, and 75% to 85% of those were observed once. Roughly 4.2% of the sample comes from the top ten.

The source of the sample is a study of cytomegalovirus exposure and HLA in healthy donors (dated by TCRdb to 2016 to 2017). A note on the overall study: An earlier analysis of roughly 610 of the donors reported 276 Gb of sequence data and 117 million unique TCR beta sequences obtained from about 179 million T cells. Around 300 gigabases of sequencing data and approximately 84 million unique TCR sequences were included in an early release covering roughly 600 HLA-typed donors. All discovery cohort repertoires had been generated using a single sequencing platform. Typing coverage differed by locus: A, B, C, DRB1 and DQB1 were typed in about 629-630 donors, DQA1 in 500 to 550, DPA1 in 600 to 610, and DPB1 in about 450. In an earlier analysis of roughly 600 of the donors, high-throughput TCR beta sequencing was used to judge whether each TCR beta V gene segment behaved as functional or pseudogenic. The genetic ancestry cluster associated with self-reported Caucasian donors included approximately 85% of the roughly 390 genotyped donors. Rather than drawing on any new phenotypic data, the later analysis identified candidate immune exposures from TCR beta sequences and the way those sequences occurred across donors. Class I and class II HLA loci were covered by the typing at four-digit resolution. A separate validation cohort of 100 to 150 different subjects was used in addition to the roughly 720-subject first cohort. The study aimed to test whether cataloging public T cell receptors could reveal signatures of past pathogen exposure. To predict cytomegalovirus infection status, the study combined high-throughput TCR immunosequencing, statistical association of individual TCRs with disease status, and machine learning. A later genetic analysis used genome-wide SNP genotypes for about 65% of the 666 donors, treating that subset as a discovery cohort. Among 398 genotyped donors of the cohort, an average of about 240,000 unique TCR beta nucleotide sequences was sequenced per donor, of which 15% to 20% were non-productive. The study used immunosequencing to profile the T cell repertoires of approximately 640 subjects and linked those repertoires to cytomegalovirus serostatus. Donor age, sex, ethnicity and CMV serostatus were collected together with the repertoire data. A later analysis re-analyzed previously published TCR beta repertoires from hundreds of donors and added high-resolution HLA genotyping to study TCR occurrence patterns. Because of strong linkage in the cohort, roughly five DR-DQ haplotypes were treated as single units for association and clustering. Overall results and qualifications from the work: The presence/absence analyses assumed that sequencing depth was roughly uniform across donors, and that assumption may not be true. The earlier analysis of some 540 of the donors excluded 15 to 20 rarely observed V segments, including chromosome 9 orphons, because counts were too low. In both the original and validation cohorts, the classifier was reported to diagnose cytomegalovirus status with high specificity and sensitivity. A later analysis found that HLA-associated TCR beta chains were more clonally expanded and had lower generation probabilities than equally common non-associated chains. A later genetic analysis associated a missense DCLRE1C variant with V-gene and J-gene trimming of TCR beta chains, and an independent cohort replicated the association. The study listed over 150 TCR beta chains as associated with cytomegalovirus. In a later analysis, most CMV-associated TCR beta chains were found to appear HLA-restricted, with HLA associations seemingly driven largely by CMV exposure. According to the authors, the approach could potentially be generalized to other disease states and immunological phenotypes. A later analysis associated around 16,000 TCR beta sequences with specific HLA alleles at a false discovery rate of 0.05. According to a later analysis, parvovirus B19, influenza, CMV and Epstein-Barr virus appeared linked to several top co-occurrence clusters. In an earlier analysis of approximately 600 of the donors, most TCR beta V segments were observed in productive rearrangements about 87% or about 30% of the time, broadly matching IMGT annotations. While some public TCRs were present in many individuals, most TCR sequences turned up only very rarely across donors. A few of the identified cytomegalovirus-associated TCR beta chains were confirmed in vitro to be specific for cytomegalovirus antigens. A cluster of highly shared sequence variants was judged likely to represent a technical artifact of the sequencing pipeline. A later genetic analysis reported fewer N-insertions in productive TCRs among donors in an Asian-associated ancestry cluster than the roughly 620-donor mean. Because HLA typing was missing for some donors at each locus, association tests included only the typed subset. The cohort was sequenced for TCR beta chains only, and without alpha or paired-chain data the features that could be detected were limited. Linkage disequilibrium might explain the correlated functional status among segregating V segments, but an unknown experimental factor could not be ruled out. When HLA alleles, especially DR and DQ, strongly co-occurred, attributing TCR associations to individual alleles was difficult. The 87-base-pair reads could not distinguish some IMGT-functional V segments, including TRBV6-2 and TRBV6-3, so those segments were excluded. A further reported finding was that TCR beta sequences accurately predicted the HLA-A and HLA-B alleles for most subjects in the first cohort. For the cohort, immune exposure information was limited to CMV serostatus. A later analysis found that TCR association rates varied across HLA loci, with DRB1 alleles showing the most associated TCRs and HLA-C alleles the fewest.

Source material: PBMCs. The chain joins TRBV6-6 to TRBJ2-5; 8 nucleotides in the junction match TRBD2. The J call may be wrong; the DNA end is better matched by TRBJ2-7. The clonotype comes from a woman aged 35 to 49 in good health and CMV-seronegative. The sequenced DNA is TGTGCCAGCAGCCGGGAGGGCCTCTCCTACGAGCAGTACTTC. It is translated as CASSREGLSYEQYF.